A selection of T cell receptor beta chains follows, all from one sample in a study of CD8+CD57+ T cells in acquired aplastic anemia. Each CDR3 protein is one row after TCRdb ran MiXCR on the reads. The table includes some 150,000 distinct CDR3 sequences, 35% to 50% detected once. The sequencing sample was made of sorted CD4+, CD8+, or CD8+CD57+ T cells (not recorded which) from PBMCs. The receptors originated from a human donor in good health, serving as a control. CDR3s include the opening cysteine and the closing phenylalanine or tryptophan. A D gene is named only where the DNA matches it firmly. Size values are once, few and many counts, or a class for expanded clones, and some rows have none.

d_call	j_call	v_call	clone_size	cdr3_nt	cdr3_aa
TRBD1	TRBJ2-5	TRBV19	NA	TGTGCCAGTTGCGCGACAGGGGAGAGGCAAGAGACCCAGTACTTC	CASCATGERQETQYF
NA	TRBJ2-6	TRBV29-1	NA	TGCAGCGTATCGGGGGCTAGCTCTGGGGCCAACGTCCTGACTTTC	CSVSGASSGANVLTF
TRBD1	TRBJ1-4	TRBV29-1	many	TGCAGCGTTCGATCCACAGGGGGGATTAATGAAAAACTGTTTTTT	CSVRSTGGINEKLFF
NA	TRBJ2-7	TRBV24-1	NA	TGTGCCACCAGTGATTTGAGGCCAGGGGTCTCCTACGAGCAGTACTTC	CATSDLRPGVSYEQYF
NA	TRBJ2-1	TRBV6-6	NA	TGTGCCAGCAGCCCAGACCAGGGGGTGGGCGGGGATGAGCAGTTCTTC	CASSPDQGVGGDEQFF
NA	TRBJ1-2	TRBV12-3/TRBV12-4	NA	TGTGCCAGCTCCGGGGCTGGGACATATGGCTACACCTTC	CASSGAGTYGYTF
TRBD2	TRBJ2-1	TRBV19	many	TGTGCCAGTAGTATAGCTAGCGGAGCCTACAATGAGCAGTTCTTC	CASSIASGAYNEQFF
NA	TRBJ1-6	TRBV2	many	TGTGCCAGCAGTGAAGGGCAGGGGAGATCACCCCTCCACTTT	CASSEGQGRSPLHF
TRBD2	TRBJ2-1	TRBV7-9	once	TGTGCCAGCAGCCGGGACTACTCTGAGCAGTTCTTC	CASSRDYSEQFF
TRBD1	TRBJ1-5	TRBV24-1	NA	TGTGCCACCAGTAGACAGGGGAGCAATCAGCCCCAGCATTTT	CATSRQGSNQPQHF
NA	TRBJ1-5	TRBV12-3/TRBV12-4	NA	TGTGCCAGCAGTGGGGACCTCAATCAGCCCCAGCATTTT	CASSGDLNQPQHF
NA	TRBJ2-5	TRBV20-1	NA	TGCAGTGCTAGGCCGGGGACGGGGATAAGAGAGACCCAGTACTTC	CSARPGTGIRETQYF
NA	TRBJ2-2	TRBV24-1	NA	TGTGCCACCAGTGAGGGGGCGGAAACGGAGCTGTTTTTT	CATSEGAETELFF
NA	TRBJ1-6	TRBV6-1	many	TGTGCCAGCCGCCTCCCACAGACAAGCTCCTATAATTCACCCCTCCACTTT	CASRLPQTSSYNSPLHF
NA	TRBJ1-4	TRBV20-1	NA	TGCGGTGCTAGGGAGCCCGGATACGAAAAACTGTTTTTT	CGAREPGYEKLFF
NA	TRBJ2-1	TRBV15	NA	TGTGCCACCAGCAGATCTAGCCGGTACAATGAGCAGTTCTTC	CATSRSSRYNEQFF
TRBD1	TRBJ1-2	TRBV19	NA	TGTGCCAGTAGTATCCGGACAGGGCAAGGCTACACCTTC	CASSIRTGQGYTF
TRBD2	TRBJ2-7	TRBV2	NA	TGCGCCAGCAGGACTAGCGGGAGCTTCTCCCAAGAGCAGTACTTC	CASRTSGSFSQEQYF
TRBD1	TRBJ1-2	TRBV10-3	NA	TGTGCCATCAGTGGGACAGGGAACTATGGCTACACCTTC	CAISGTGNYGYTF
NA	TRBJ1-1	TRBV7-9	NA	TGTGCCAGCAGCTTAGACGGGACTGAAGCTTTCTTT	CASSLDGTEAFF
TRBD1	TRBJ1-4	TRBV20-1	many	TGCAGTGCTAGAGAGACAGGGCCGGTTGAAAAACTGTTTTTT	CSARETGPVEKLFF
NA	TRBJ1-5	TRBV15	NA	TGTGCCACCAGCCGAACAGGGCGCAATCAGCCCCAGCATTTT	CATSRTGRNQPQHF
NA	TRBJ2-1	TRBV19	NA	TGTGCCAGTAGTATTGGAGACAGCCCCTCTTCCTTC	CASSIGDSPSSF
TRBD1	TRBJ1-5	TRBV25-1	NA	TGTGCCAGCAGTACACTGGACAGGGATTACCAGCCCCAGCATTTT	CASSTLDRDYQPQHF
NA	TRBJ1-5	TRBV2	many	TGTGCCAGCAGTCCCGGGCGACAGAGGCGAAATCAGCCCCAGCATTTT	CASSPGRQRRNQPQHF
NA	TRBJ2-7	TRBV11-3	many	TGTGCCAGCAGCTTAGTAACAAACACCTACGAGCAGTACTTC	CASSLVTNTYEQYF
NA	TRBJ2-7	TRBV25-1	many	TGTGCCAGCAGTGACTATACAGGTACCTACGAGCAGTACTTC	CASSDYTGTYEQYF
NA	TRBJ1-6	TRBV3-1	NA	TGTGCCAGCAGCCCACCAATGAGGAATTCACCCCCCCACTTT	CASSPPMRNSPPHF
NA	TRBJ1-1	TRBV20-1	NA	TGCAGTGCTAGAGGAGGGGGATATGCCAACACTGAAGCTTTCTTT	CSARGGGYANTEAFF
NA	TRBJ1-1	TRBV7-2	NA	TGTGCCAGCAGAGGGGCCGGCCGGAGAAACACTGAAGCTTTCTTT	CASRGAGRRNTEAFF
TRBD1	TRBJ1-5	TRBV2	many	TGTGCCAGCAGTGCGGAACAGGGGGCGGGTCAGCCCCAGCATTTT	CASSAEQGAGQPQHF
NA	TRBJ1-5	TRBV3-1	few	TGTGCCAGCAGCCAAGGAGGGGGGGGCAGACACAATCAGCCCCAGCATTTT	CASSQGGGGRHNQPQHF
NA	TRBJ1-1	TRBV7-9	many	TGTGCCAGCAGCCTCAACTGGGGGGGAGATGAAGCTTTCTTT	CASSLNWGGDEAFF
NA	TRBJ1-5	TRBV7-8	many	TGTGCCAGCAGCAAGGGACATTCACCCAATCAGCCCCAGCATTTT	CASSKGHSPNQPQHF
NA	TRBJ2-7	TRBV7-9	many	TGTGCCAGCTCCGGGACAACCTACGAGCAGTACTTC	CASSGTTYEQYF
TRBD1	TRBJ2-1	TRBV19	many	TGTGCCAGTAGTATGAGGGGGCCCAATGAGCAGTTCTTC	CASSMRGPNEQFF
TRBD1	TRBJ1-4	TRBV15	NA	TGTGCCACCAGCAGAGCCGGGACAGCAACTAATGAAAAACTGTTTTTT	CATSRAGTATNEKLFF
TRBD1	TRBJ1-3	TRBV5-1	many	TGCGCCAGCAGCTTAGTTCCCAGGACAGGCCTGAGAAACACCATATATTTT	CASSLVPRTGLRNTIYF
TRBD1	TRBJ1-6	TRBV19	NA	TGTGCCAGTAGTAACATATTGGGACAGTCTTATAATTCACCCCTCCACTTT	CASSNILGQSYNSPLHF